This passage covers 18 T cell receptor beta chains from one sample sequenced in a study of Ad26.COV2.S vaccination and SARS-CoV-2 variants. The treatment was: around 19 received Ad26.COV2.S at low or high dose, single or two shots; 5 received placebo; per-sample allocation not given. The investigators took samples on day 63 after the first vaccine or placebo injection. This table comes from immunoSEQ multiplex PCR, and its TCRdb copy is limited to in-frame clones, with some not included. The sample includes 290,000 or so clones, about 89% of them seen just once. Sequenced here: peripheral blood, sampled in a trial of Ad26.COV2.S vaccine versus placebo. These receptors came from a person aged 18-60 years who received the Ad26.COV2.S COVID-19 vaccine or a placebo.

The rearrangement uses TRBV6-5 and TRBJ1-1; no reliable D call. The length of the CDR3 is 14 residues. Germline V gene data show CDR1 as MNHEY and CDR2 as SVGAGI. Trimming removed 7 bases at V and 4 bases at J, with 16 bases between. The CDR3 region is CASMKTSDGTEAFF. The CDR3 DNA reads TGTGCCAGCATGAAGACAAGTGACGGCACTGAAGCTTTCTTT.

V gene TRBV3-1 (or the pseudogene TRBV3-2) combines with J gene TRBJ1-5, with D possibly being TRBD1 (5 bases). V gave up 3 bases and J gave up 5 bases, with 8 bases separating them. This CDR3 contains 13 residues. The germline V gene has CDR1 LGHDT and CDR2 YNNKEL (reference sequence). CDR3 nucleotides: TGTGCCAGCAGCCAGGAAGGGGATCAGCCCCAGCATTTT. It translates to CASSQEGDQPQHF.

The CDR3 nucleotides are TGTGCCAGCAGTTACTCGAGTGGAGGGGGGGCCAACGTCCTGACTTTC. It yields the protein CASSYSSGGGANVLTF. The rearrangement links TRBV6-6 to TRBJ2-6; possible D gene TRBD2, 6 bases. Trimming shortened V by 0 bases and J by 4 bases, and 10 bases separated the two germline ends. The CDR3 consists of 16 residues. CDR1 is MNHNY, CDR2 SVGAGI, per germline (reference sequence).

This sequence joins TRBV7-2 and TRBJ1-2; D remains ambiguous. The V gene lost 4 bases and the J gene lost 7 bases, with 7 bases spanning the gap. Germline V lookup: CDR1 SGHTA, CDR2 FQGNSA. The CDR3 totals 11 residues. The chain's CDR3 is CASSSYFGYTF. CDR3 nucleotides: TGTGCCAGCAGCTCCTACTTTGGCTACACCTTC.

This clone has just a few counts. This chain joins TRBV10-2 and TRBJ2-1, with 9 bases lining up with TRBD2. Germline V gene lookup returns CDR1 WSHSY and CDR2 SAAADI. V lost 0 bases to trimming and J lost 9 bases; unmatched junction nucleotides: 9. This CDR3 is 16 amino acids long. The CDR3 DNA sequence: TGCGCCAGCAGTGAGTCGATTCTAGCGGGAATAAGTGAGCAGTTCTTC. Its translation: CASSESILAGISEQFF.

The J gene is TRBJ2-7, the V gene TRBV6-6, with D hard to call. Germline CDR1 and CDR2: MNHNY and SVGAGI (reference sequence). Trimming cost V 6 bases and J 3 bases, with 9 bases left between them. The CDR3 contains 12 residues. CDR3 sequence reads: CASSPLGYEQYF. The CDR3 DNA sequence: TGTGCCAGCAGCCCTTTGGGCTACGAGCAGTACTTC.

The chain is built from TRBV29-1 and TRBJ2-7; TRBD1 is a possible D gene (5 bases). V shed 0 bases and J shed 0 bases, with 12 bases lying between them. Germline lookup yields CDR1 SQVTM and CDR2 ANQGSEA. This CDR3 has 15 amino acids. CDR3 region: CSVEDQGRSSYEQYF. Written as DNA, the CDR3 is TGCAGCGTTGAAGATCAGGGTAGAAGCTCCTACGAGCAGTACTTC.

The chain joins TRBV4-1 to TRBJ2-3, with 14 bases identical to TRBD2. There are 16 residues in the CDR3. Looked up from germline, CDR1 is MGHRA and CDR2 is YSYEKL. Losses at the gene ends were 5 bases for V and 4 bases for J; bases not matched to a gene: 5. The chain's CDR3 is CASSFGTSGGSDTQYF. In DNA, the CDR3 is TGCGCCAGCAGCTTCGGGACTAGCGGGGGTTCAGATACGCAGTATTTT.

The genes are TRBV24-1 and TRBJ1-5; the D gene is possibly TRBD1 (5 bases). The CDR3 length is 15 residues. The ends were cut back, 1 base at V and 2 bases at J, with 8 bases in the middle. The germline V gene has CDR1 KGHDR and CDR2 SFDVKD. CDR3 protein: CATSDLGAGNQPQHF. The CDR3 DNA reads TGTGCCACCAGTGATTTAGGGGCTGGCAATCAGCCCCAGCATTTT.

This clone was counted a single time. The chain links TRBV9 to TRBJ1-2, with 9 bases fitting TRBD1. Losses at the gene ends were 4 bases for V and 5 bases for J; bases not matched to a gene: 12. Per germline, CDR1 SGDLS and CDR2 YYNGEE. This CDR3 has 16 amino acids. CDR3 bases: TGTGCCAGCAGCATCTGGGCCGGACAGGGGCCGTATGGCTACACCTTC. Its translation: CASSIWAGQGPYGYTF.

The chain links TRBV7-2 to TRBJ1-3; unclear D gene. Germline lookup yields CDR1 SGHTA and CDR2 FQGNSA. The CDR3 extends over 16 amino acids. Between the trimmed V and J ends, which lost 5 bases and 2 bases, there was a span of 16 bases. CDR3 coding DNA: TGTGCCAGCAGCGTGGCGCGACAAGGTGCTGGAAACACCATATATTTT. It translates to CASSVARQGAGNTIYF.

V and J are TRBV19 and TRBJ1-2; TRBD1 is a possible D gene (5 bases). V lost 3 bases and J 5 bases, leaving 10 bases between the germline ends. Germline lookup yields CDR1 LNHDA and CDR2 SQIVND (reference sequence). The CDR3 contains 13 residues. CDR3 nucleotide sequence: TGTGCCAGTAGTATTGGGGGAAGATATGGCTACACCTTC. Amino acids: CASSIGGRYGYTF.

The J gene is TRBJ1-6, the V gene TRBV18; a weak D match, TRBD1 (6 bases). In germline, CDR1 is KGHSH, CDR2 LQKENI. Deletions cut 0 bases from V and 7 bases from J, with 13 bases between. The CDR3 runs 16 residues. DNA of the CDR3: TGTGCCAGCTCACCACCCCACCAGGGGACCAATTCACCCCTCCACTTT. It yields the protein CASSPPHQGTNSPLHF.

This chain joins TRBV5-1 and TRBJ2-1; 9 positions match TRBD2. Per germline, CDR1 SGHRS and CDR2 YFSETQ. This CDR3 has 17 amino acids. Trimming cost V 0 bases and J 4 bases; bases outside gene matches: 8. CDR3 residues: CASSLGQPSGTYNEQFF. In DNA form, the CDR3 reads TGCGCCAGCAGCTTGGGACAACCTAGCGGGACTTACAATGAGCAGTTCTTC.

For the CDR3, the DNA is TGTGCCAGCAGCTTAGCGCCGGGTCGTTGGAACTATGGCTACACCTTC. The encoded protein is CASSLAPGRWNYGYTF. The chain employs TRBV7-2 and TRBJ1-2; no clear D. Germline V gene sequence: CDR1 SGHTA, CDR2 FQGNSA. V was clipped by 0 bases and J by 2 bases, with 13 bases between them. The CDR3 loop spans 16 amino acids.

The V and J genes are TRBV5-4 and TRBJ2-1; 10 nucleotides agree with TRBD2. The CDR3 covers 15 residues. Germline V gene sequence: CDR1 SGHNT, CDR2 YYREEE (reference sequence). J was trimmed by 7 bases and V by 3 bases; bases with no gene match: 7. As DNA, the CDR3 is TGTGCCAGCAGCTCTGGGCAGGGACTAGCGAATGAGCAGTTCTTC. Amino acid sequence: CASSSGQGLANEQFF.

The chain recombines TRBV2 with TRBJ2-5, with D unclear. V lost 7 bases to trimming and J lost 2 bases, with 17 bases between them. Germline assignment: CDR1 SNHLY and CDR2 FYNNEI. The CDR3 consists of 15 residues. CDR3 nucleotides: TGTGCCAGCACCCTCCAAGGAAGTGCACAAGAGACCCAGTACTTC. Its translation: CASTLQGSAQETQYF.

CDR3 nucleotides: TGTGCCAGCACGCCATTCGTACGAGATTTGAACACTGAAGCTTTCTTT. It is translated as CASTPFVRDLNTEAFF. J is TRBJ1-1 and V is TRBV7-2; no reliable D call. In germline, CDR1 is SGHTA, CDR2 FQGNSA. The V gene lost 7 bases and the J gene lost 0 bases, with 18 bases spanning the gap. The CDR3 has 16 amino acids. The full variable domain, completed using reference TRBV7-2 and TRBJ1-1, is GAGVSQSPSNKVTEKGKDVELRCDPISGHTALYWYRQSLGQGLEFLIYFQGNSAPDKSGLPSDRFSAERTGGSVSTLTIQRTQQEDSAVYLCASTPFVRDLNTEAFFGQGTRLTVV.